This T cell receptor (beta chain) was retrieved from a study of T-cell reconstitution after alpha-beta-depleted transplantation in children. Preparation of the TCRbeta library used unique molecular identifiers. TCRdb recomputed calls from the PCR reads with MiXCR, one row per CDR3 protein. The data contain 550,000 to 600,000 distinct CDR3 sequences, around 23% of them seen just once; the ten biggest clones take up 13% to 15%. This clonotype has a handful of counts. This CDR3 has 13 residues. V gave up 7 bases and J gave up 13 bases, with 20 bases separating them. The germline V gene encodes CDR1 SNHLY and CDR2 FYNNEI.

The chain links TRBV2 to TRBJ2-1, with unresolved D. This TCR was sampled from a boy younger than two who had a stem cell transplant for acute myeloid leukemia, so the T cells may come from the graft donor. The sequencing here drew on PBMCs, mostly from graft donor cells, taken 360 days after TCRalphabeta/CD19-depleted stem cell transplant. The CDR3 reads CASMVGTTMIQFF. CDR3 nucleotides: TGTGCCAGCATGGTTGGAACCACAATGATTCAGTTCTTC.